The 13 T cell receptor beta chains below all came from one sample that was sequenced in a study of control samples from healthy donors and cancer patients. Profiling relied on immunoSEQ multiplex PCR, and the TCRdb table lists in-frame clones only, not all of them. The sample gives about 73,000 clones, 85% to 95% of which show up once; approximately 6% is in the top ten. Sequenced: blood. These receptors were collected from a woman aged 40 to 50 in good health.

V gene TRBV5-1 combines with J gene TRBJ1-2; D is ambiguous. Germline V gene sequence: CDR1 SGHRS, CDR2 YFSETQ. CDR3 length equals 12 residues. Trimming shortened V by 0 bases and J by 8 bases, and 8 bases separated the two germline ends. CDR3 bases: TGCGCCAGCAGCTTGGACCCTTCAGGCTACACCTTC. Residues: CASSLDPSGYTF.

This chain links TRBV9 with TRBJ1-5, with a possible D match to TRBD1 (5 bases). From germline, CDR1 is SGDLS and CDR2 YYNGEE. This CDR3 has 14 amino acids. V lost 3 bases, J lost 4 bases, and 11 bases lay in between. The CDR3 spells CASSGGTENQPQHF. The CDR3, as DNA: TGTGCCAGCAGCGGGGGGACGGAAAATCAGCCCCAGCATTTT.

The chain is built from TRBV12-5 and TRBJ1-1; D call uncertain. The CDR3 runs 14 residues. Germline loops: CDR1 LGHNT, CDR2 FRNRAP. V lost 7 bases and J lost 3, with 15 bases in between. The DNA for the CDR3 is TGTGCTAGTGACCACCGGGCCTCCCACACTGAAGCTTTCTTT. Protein: CASDHRASHTEAFF.

The rearrangement links TRBV5-6 to TRBJ1-6; a weak D match, TRBD1 (5 bases). CDR1 and CDR2 (germline): SGHDT, YYEEEE. Trimming stripped 4 bases from V and 3 bases from J, with 14 bases between. CDR3 length: 16 amino acids. In DNA, the CDR3 is TGTGCCAGCAGCCCCCTCGGGGGAAACTATAATTCACCCCTCCACTTT. Protein: CASSPLGGNYNSPLHF.

This rearrangement joins TRBV5-4 to TRBJ1-1, with TRBD1 identical over 8 bases. The junction had 2 bases not matched to a gene; V was cut back by 0 bases and J by 4 bases. The CDR3 has 14 residues. CDR1 is SGHNT, CDR2 YYREEE, per germline (reference sequence). This CDR3 reads CASSLGQGATEAFF. CDR3 nucleotides: TGTGCCAGCAGCTTGGGGCAGGGGGCCACTGAAGCTTTCTTT.

The V gene is TRBV5-8, the J gene TRBJ1-1; D may be TRBD1 (5 bases). V dropped 6 bases and J dropped 5 bases, with 14 bases sitting between them. The CDR3 runs 13 residues. Germline loops: CDR1 SGHTS, CDR2 YDEGEE. The CDR3 region is CASTLERGTEAFF. The CDR3 DNA follows: TGTGCCAGCACCCTTGAGAGGGGTACTGAAGCTTTCTTT.

The chain recombines TRBV10-3 with TRBJ2-3, with 7 positions matching TRBD1. V dropped 11 bases and J dropped 4; count of bases not matched to a gene: 6. The CDR3 totals 12 residues. Per the germline V gene, CDR1 is ENHRY and CDR2 is SYGVKD. This CDR3 reads CAVQGRADTQYF. DNA of the CDR3: TGTGCCGTACAGGGGCGTGCAGATACGCAGTATTTT.

The gene calls are TRBV5-1 and TRBJ2-5; 7 bases match TRBD2. The germline gives CDR1 SGHRS, CDR2 YFSETQ. V shed 1 base, J shed 5 bases, and the junction held 11 bases outside the gene matches. The CDR3 extends over 16 amino acids. The CDR3 DNA reads TGCGCCAGCAGCTTGAGTTCGGCGGGGGTGCTGGAGACCCAGTACTTC. Its protein product is CASSLSSAGVLETQYF.

This chain uses TRBV11-2 with TRBJ2-3; 7 bases agree with TRBD1. J gave up 1 base and V 4 bases, and 5 bases lay outside the gene matches. Germline V gene data show CDR1 as SGHAT and CDR2 as FQNNGV. The CDR3 runs 15 residues. The CDR3 nucleotides are TGTGCCAGCAGCTCCCGGACAGGAGGCACAGATACGCAGTATTTT. Its translation is CASSSRTGGTDTQYF.

The chain employs TRBV19 and TRBJ1-2; no definite D call. The V gene lost 5 bases and the J gene lost 8 bases, with 21 bases spanning the gap. The CDR3 spans 15 residues. The germline V gene has CDR1 LNHDA and CDR2 SQIVND (reference sequence). The CDR3 is CASSLTTYTMDGYTF. The CDR3 DNA reads as TGTGCCAGTAGTCTTACTACCTACACGATGGACGGCTACACCTTC.

This chain joins TRBV5-1 and TRBJ2-3; 8 nucleotides agree with TRBD2. CDR1 is SGHRS and CDR2 is YFSETQ in the germline V gene. The CDR3 length is 16 residues. Trimming at V came to 4 bases and at J to 0 bases, leaving 7 bases not matched to a gene. The CDR3 loop is CASSPGLASSTDTQYF. CDR3 sequence (DNA): TGCGCCAGCAGCCCCGGACTAGCCTCTAGCACAGATACGCAGTATTTT.

The V call is TRBV10-1, the J call TRBJ2-7; the D is unclear. CDR1 WNHNN and CDR2 SYGVQD come from the germline V gene (reference sequence). Trimming removed 2 bases at V and 3 bases at J, with 5 bases between. CDR3 size: 12 residues. This CDR3 reads CASSESSYEQYF. The CDR3 nucleotides are TGCGCCAGCAGTGAGAGCAGCTACGAGCAGTACTTC.

The CDR3 loop is CASSVLLRQGNEQFF. The CDR3 DNA reads TGTGCCAGCAGCGTCCTCCTTCGTCAGGGCAATGAGCAGTTCTTC. The rearrangement uses TRBV7-2 and TRBJ2-1, with a weak D call TRBD1 (5 bases). Germline V lookup: CDR1 SGHTA, CDR2 FQGNSA. The CDR3 is made up of 15 amino acids. V gave up 5 bases and J gave up 6 bases, with 17 bases separating them.